There are a few counts of the clone carrying this TCR beta chain. Its antigen is unknown. In germline, CDR1 is LNHDA, CDR2 SQIVND (reference sequence). The ends were cut back, 7 bases at V and 2 bases at J, with 6 bases in the middle. The CDR3 sequence is 13 residues long. The data were obtained in a study of vaccination and CD4 T cells after COVID-19. About the study: Sampling after COVID took place at a median of about 98 days (range 35 to 161) following diagnosis. The cells in question were stimulated using overlapping spike peptides derived from SARS-CoV-2, HCoV-NL63, HCoV-OC43 and HCoV-229E.

An Oncomine TCR Beta short-read assay was used to sequence the DNA from cultured CD4+ T cells. TCRdb re-derived calls from the PCR reads in MiXCR, one entry per CDR3 protein. This sample has about 13,000 distinct CDR3 sequences, with about 50% found just once. As for treatment: 10-day PBMC culture with coronavirus spike peptide pools or control peptides (ViraFEST assay). The medium had half its volume replaced with fresh IL-2 medium on days 3 and 7. The chain joins TRBV19 to TRBJ2-6; the D is unclear. This sequence was found in a human donor who had recovered from COVID-19. The sample taken for sequencing was CD4+ T cells from blood, cultured in vitro. The CDR3 sequence is CASKEPGANVLTF. Written as DNA, the CDR3 is TGTGCCAGTAAGGAACCTGGGGCCAACGTCCTGACTTTC.